The clone carrying this TCR beta chain was counted only a few times. This specimen belongs to a study of shared clonotypes between healthy human individuals. Looking at the study overall: Aged 18 to 49, the donors were two women and a few men.

Germline V lookup: CDR1 SGDLS, CDR2 YYNGEE. This CDR3 spans 14 amino acids. Trimming pared 0 bases from V and 5 bases from J, leaving 11 bases between. In the sorted-subset replicate PCRs, approximately 200 ng DNA, tens of thousands of T cell genomes, was used. The table came from immunoSEQ multiplex PCR; TCRdb's copy has only in-frame clones and leaves some out. In the table there are 2 million to 2.5 million clones, 80% to 95% of which are singletons. V gene TRBV9 combines with J gene TRBJ1-1; D is undetermined. This sequence was found in a man in his late teens or twenties in good health. Some clones in this sample may be carry-over from other donors' samples. The sequenced sample was naive CD4+ T cells from PBMCs. As to subset: CD45RA+ positively selected. CDR3 protein: CASSVDSGRTEAFF. CDR3 DNA: TGTGCCAGCAGCGTAGATTCGGGGAGGACTGAAGCTTTCTTT.